The present T cell receptor beta chain was sequenced within a study of T cell responses to AZD1222 COVID-19 vaccine. Germline V lookup: CDR1 MDHEN, CDR2 SYDVKM. The ends lost 5 bases at V and 0 bases at J; junction bases unmatched: 22. This CDR3 has 20 residues. This clone was detected only a few times. Its antigen is not identified. Sequencing was performed with immunoSEQ multiplex PCR; in TCRdb, only in-frame clones are kept and a portion is missing. Here the sample spans around 130,000 clones, about 88% being singletons. Study conclusions and caveats: Dominant CD4 TCR responses targeted spike regions 160-218 and 743-854.

This receptor was obtained from an adult in good health. The starting material was peripheral blood, obtained on day 0 of MenACWY control vaccination. The chain links TRBV28 to TRBJ2-7, with 7 bases aligning to TRBD2. CDR3 amino acids: CASSPFYERDPFINSYEQYF. Here the CDR3 DNA reads TGTGCCAGCAGTCCCTTCTACGAGCGGGACCCGTTTATAAACTCCTACGAGCAGTACTTC.